This T cell receptor beta chain was profiled in a study of human T cells and chemical hapten exposure. Library construction involved attaching unique molecular identifiers to individual cDNA molecules, which allowed quantitative, reproducible TCR counting. TCRdb passed the reads through MiXCR, listing each CDR3 protein once. The sample consists of more than 100,000 distinct CDR3 sequences, about 8.9% of them appearing once. Unseparated into fractions, whole blood served as the source from which total RNA was extracted. This CDR3 has 14 residues. The V end was cut by 7 bases, the J end by 0 bases, with 13 bases between. Germline V lookup: CDR1 SQVTM, CDR2 ANQGSEA.

Specimen: whole blood. V usage is TRBV29-1 and J usage is TRBJ2-1, with TRBD2 as a possible D gene (6 bases). This sequence was found in a human donor in good health. Some clones in this sample may be carry-over from other donors' samples. CDR3 nucleotide sequence: TGCAGCGCGCGGGGAGCCAGCTCCTACAATGAGCAGTTCTTC. This encodes CSARGASSYNEQFF.